Below, 23 T cell receptor beta chains from the same sample are listed, as sequenced in a study of T cell repertoires in cytomegalovirus infection. TCRdb redid the calling of the reads with MiXCR, one entry per CDR3 protein. This table has 450,000 to 600,000 distinct CDR3 sequences, roughly 34% appearing once. No cognate antigen is known for these TCRs. The sequencing used cultured PBMCs, collected from culture after CMV antigen stimulation. Receptors originate from a human donor in good health (CMV status not recorded). Some clones in this sample may be carry-over from other donors' samples.

This clonotype occurred a few times. The chain couples TRBV7-9 to TRBJ2-7, with 10 bases lining up with TRBD1. The CDR3 is 18 amino acids. The J segment lost 1 base and the V segment lost 2 bases, leaving 11 bases of the junction unmatched. From germline, CDR1 is SEHNR and CDR2 FQNEAQ (reference sequence). This CDR3 reads CASSLSPDRQGASYEQYF. CDR3 in DNA: TGTGCCAGCAGCTTATCCCCAGATAGACAGGGGGCATCCTACGAGCAGTACTTC.

The sample holds many counts of this clonotype. The CDR3 DNA follows: TGTGCCAGCAGTGGGCACAACTTTAACTATGGCTACACCTTC. This encodes CASSGHNFNYGYTF. The chain combines TRBV25-1 with TRBJ1-2; D remains ambiguous. Germline V gene sequence: CDR1 MGHDK, CDR2 SYGVNS. Trimming pared 4 bases from V and 1 base from J, leaving 10 bases between. This CDR3 contains 14 residues.

This chain uses TRBV7-6 with TRBJ2-7, with 12 bases lining up with TRBD1. The junction had 3 bases not matched to a gene; V was cut back by 5 bases and J by 4 bases. Germline V lookup: CDR1 SGHVS, CDR2 FNYEAQ. This CDR3 spans 14 amino acids. The CDR3 sequence: CASSRDRGQYEQYF. The CDR3 DNA reads as TGTGCCAGCAGCCGGGACAGGGGGCAGTACGAGCAGTACTTC.

This sequence joins TRBV7-3 and TRBJ1-1, with D hard to call. V was clipped by 5 bases and J by 0 bases, with 10 bases between them. The CDR3 has 14 amino acids. CDR1 SGHTA and CDR2 FQGTGA come from the germline V gene. CDR3 nucleotide sequence: TGTGCCAGCAGCCCCAAATCTTTGAACACTGAAGCTTTCTTT. Amino acids: CASSPKSLNTEAFF.

The rearrangement joins TRBV7-6 to TRBJ2-5; 9 nucleotides line up with TRBD2. Per the germline V gene, CDR1 is SGHVS and CDR2 is FNYEAQ. The CDR3 sequence is 14 residues long. The junction had 1 base not matched to a gene; V was cut back by 0 bases and J by 5 bases. The CDR3 DNA is TGTGCCAGCAGCTTAGCTAGCGGGAGTGAGACCCAGTACTTC. Protein sequence: CASSLASGSETQYF.

V usage is TRBV20-1 and J usage is TRBJ1-4, with 7 bases fitting TRBD1. The CDR3 spans 14 residues. Unmatched junction bases numbered 15, after V lost 5 bases and J lost 12 bases. Germline V gene lookup returns CDR1 DFQATT and CDR2 SNEGSKA (reference sequence). CDR3 bases: TGCAGTGCTCGCCCGGGGACAGCCGGCAATGAACTGTTTTTT. Its protein product is CSARPGTAGNELFF.

The chain couples TRBV14 to TRBJ2-2; 11 bases line up with TRBD2. V was clipped by 1 base and J by 0 bases; unmatched bases: 4. The length of the CDR3 is 18 residues. Looked up from germline, CDR1 is SGHDN and CDR2 is FVKESK. The CDR3 region is CASSQVSSGRTNTGELFF. The CDR3 nucleotides read TGTGCCAGCAGCCAAGTGTCTAGCGGGAGGACGAACACCGGGGAGCTGTTTTTT. Complete variable domain (other parts from reference TRBV14 and TRBJ2-2): EAGVTQFPSHSVIEKGQTVTLRCDPISGHDNLYWYRRVMGKEIKFLLHFVKESKQDESGMPNNRFLAERTGGTYSTLKVQPAELEDSGVYFCASSQVSSGRTNTGELFFGEGSRLTVL.

For the CDR3, the DNA is TGTGCCAGCAGTTTCGCAGCGGGGGTATACGAGCAGTACGTC. Translating it yields CASSFAAGVYEQYV. J is TRBJ2-7 and V is TRBV12-3 or TRBV12-4; 8 bases agree with TRBD2. After removal of 3 bases from V and 4 bases from J, the junction contained 5 bases not matched to a gene. The CDR3 length is 14 residues.

The rearrangement joins TRBV6-2 or TRBV6-3 to TRBJ1-4; D remains unclear. CDR3 size: 16 residues. Germline-derived CDR1 and CDR2 are MNHEY and SVGEGT. V lost 6 bases and J 0 bases, leaving 14 bases between the germline ends. The CDR3 spells CASRRSPRATNEKLFF. The CDR3 DNA follows: TGTGCCAGCAGAAGATCTCCCCGTGCAACTAATGAAAAACTGTTTTTT.

This clonotype has more than one count but fewer than ten. The V gene is TRBV7-2, the J gene TRBJ2-5, with 13 bases matching TRBD2. Germline V gene sequence: CDR1 SGHTA, CDR2 FQGNSA. This CDR3 has 17 amino acids. Unmatched junction bases numbered 15, after V lost 5 bases and J lost 9 bases. The CDR3 region is CASSPGLAGWGGGAQYF. The CDR3, as DNA: TGTGCCAGCAGCCCGGGACTAGCGGGATGGGGAGGGGGGGCCCAGTACTTC.

This clonotype showed up just a few times. The chain joins TRBV6-1 to TRBJ2-5; 10 nucleotides line up with TRBD2. CDR1 is MNHNS, CDR2 SASEGT, per germline. This CDR3 spans 15 amino acids. V lost 6 bases and J lost 0; bases outside the gene matches: 4. The CDR3 bases are TGTGCCAGCAGAAGACTAGCGGGTTACCAAGAGACCCAGTACTTC. It yields the protein CASRRLAGYQETQYF.

This sequence joins TRBV11-2 and TRBJ2-1, with 14 positions matching TRBD2. The CDR3 runs to 16 residues. V shed 4 bases, J shed 7 bases, and the junction held 6 bases outside the gene matches. Germline V gene data show CDR1 as SGHAT and CDR2 as FQNNGV. The CDR3 sequence is CASSSPTSGRVNEQFF. In DNA, the CDR3 is TGTGCCAGCAGCTCCCCGACTAGCGGGAGGGTGAATGAGCAGTTCTTC.

This clonotype was counted only a few times. The chain is built from TRBV5-4 and TRBJ2-7, with D unresolved. V gave up 4 bases and J gave up 5 bases, with 19 bases separating them. This CDR3 is 15 amino acids long. Germline-derived CDR1 and CDR2 are SGHNT and YYREEE (reference sequence). CDR3 loop: CASSTWTAYGDEQYF. As DNA, the CDR3 is TGTGCCAGCAGCACCTGGACGGCATATGGGGACGAGCAGTACTTC.

This clonotype was detected many times. The chain carries TRBV28 and TRBJ1-5; 9 nucleotides line up with TRBD1. Germline V gives CDR1 MDHEN, CDR2 SYDVKM. V lost 7 bases, J lost 2 bases, and 6 bases stayed unmatched. This CDR3 spans 15 amino acids. CDR3 protein: CASKTGGGGNQPQHF. Here the CDR3 DNA reads TGTGCCAGCAAAACAGGGGGCGGCGGCAATCAGCCCCAGCATTTT.

This clonotype was found many times. The chain employs TRBV7-2 and TRBJ1-3; the D is unclear. Germline V CDR1 and CDR2: SGHTA, FQGNSA. The V end was cut by 5 bases, the J end by 4 bases, with 12 bases between. The CDR3 consists of 14 residues. CDR3 loop: CASSPRAAGNTIYF. The DNA of the CDR3 is TGTGCCAGCAGCCCCCGGGCGGCGGGAAACACCATATATTTT.

Here the CDR3 reads CASSQGQGMTYEQYF. The CDR3 DNA follows: TGTGCCAGCAGTCAGGGACAGGGAATGACCTACGAGCAGTACTTC. The rearrangement links TRBV28 to TRBJ2-7; 9 bases line up with TRBD1. There are 15 residues in the CDR3. CDR1 MDHEN and CDR2 SYDVKM come from the germline V gene. J gave up 2 bases and V 5 bases, and 7 bases lay outside the gene matches.

The rearrangement joins TRBV24-1 to TRBJ2-1, with TRBD1 as a possible D gene (5 bases). Trimming removed 4 bases at V and 6 bases at J, with 12 bases between. This CDR3 has 14 residues. The V gene's germline CDR1 is KGHDR and CDR2 SFDVKD. The CDR3 reads CATSETGQFNEQFF. The CDR3 DNA reads as TGTGCCACCAGTGAAACCGGACAATTCAATGAGCAGTTCTTC.

The rearrangement uses TRBV12-3 or TRBV12-4 and TRBJ2-6; TRBD2 matches at 13 bases. CDR3 length equals 18 residues. Trimming removed 5 bases from V and 4 bases from J; junction bases left unmatched: 8. The CDR3 is CASSPGLAGAVGANVLTF. For the CDR3, the DNA is TGTGCCAGCAGTCCCGGACTAGCGGGGGCCGTGGGGGCCAACGTCCTGACTTTC.

This clonotype was detected only a few times. This chain connects TRBV10-3 to TRBJ1-5; D gene unclear. The germline V and J ends were trimmed by 10 bases and 0 bases, with 13 bases remaining between them. The CDR3 loop spans 14 amino acids. From germline, CDR1 is ENHRY and CDR2 SYGVKD. CDR3 loop: CATRRALSNQPQHF. CDR3 DNA sequence: TGTGCCACCAGGAGGGCACTTAGCAATCAGCCCCAGCATTTT.

This clonotype was observed a few times. The gene calls are TRBV29-1 and TRBJ2-1, with TRBD2 identical over 12 bases. This CDR3 is built from 15 residues. Germline CDR1 SQVTM, CDR2 ANQGSEA. The V gene end was trimmed by 6 bases and the J gene end by 2 bases; junction bases not matched to a gene: 5. The CDR3 region is CSVHSSGRAYNEQFF. The CDR3 DNA follows: TGCAGCGTCCATTCTAGCGGGAGGGCCTACAATGAGCAGTTCTTC.

This clonotype was picked up many times. This sequence joins TRBV7-6 and TRBJ2-1, with unresolved D. Germline CDR1 SGHVS, CDR2 FNYEAQ. The CDR3 totals 13 residues. V was trimmed by 4 bases and J by 6 bases, leaving 10 bases between them. The CDR3 spells CASSSYSPNEQFF. The CDR3 bases are TGTGCCAGCAGCTCATATTCACCCAATGAGCAGTTCTTC.

CDR3 amino acids: CASSFNGDTDTQYF. CDR3 sequence (DNA): TGTGCCAGCAGCTTCAACGGGGACACAGATACGCAGTATTTT. The chain joins TRBV7-9 to TRBJ2-3, with a weak D call TRBD2 (5 bases). Germline CDR1 and CDR2: SEHNR and FQNEAQ (reference sequence). CDR3 length: 14 amino acids. Trimming took off 3 bases at V and 2 bases at J, with 9 bases between the two ends.

This clonotype was seen repeatedly, ten times or more. V is TRBV7-8 and J is TRBJ2-7, with 8 nucleotides matching TRBD1. From germline, CDR1 is SGHVS and CDR2 FQNEAQ. V lost 7 bases to trimming and J lost 0 bases; unmatched junction nucleotides: 5. CDR3 size: 14 residues. The DNA of the CDR3 is TGTGCCAGCACCAGGACAGGGTCCTCCTACGAGCAGTACTTC. As protein: CASTRTGSSYEQYF.